This T cell receptor beta chain was identified in a study of T cell responses to AZD1222 COVID-19 vaccine. Study overall: Some second doses came at about 4 weeks and others at about 12 weeks; these were pooled.

This clone was detected once. Its target is not known. Regarding the study as a whole: Repertoires in all cases were sampled only once the peak T cell response had passed. Donor demographics were predominantly white British with a female majority; clonal diversity may be underestimated.

Data came from immunoSEQ multiplex PCR; TCRdb stores just in-frame clones and leaves some out. The sample lists 120,000 to 150,000 clones, around 92% occurring once. The source is an adult in good health. Sequencing used peripheral blood, obtained on day 0 of AZD1222 vaccination.

As DNA, the CDR3 is TGTGCCAGCAGCTCCACCGGGACGCGGAACACCGGGGAGCTGTTTTTT. Its translation is CASSSTGTRNTGELFF. The gene calls are TRBV7-3 and TRBJ2-2; either TRBD1 or TRBD2 may supply D (5 bases each). The CDR3 consists of 16 residues. In germline, CDR1 is SGHTA, CDR2 FQGTGA. V was clipped by 4 bases and J by 1 base, with 13 bases between them.